These 15 T cell receptor beta chains came from one sample sequenced in a study of cytomegalovirus exposure and HLA in healthy donors. The primer mix had 60 Vbeta and 13 Jbeta primers. Some clones are missing from TCRdb's copy, which holds only in-frame ones; the method was immunoSEQ multiplex PCR. The sample lists about 200,000 clones, 75% to 90% occurring once. Sequencing used PBMCs. The receptors stem from a woman in her 30s in good health and CMV-seronegative.

The genes are TRBV6-1 and TRBJ1-5; D is possibly TRBD1 (5 bases). V gave up 3 bases and J gave up 5 bases, with 8 bases separating them. The CDR3 covers 13 residues. Per germline, CDR1 MNHNS and CDR2 SASEGT. CDR3 region: CASSEEGDQPQHF. CDR3 in DNA: TGTGCCAGCAGTGAGGAAGGGGATCAGCCCCAGCATTTT.

CDR3 in DNA: TGTGCCAGCAGCTTAGGGTTATCGGGGCAAGAGACCCAGTACTTC. Its protein product is CASSLGLSGQETQYF. This chain uses TRBV5-6 with TRBJ2-5, with D possibly being TRBD2 (5 bases). V was shortened by 2 bases and J by 2 bases, with 13 bases between the two germline ends. The germline CDR1 and CDR2 sequences are SGHDT and YYEEEE. The CDR3 extends over 15 amino acids.

The chain carries TRBV19 and TRBJ1-1; no clear D. Germline V gives CDR1 LNHDA, CDR2 SQIVND (reference sequence). There are 15 residues in the CDR3. The V and J ends lost 4 bases and 11 bases respectively, with 23 bases between them. The DNA of the CDR3 is TGTGCCAGTAGTACCGAAAGGACGATCGGGAGAGGGGCTTTCTTT. Protein product: CASSTERTIGRGAFF.

The genes are TRBV7-9 and TRBJ2-3, with TRBD2 matching over 11 bases. Per the germline V gene, CDR1 is SEHNR and CDR2 is FQNEAQ (reference sequence). CDR3 length equals 14 residues. Trimming removed 8 bases from V and 0 bases from J; junction bases left unmatched: 1. The CDR3, as DNA: TGTGCCAGCCGGACTAGCGGGAGCACAGATACGCAGTATTTT. It translates to CASRTSGSTDTQYF. The variable domain in full, completed from reference TRBV7-9 and TRBJ2-3, reads DTGVSQNPRHKITKRGQNVTFRCDPISEHNRLYWYRQTLGQGPEFLTYFQNEAQLEKSRLLSDRFSAERPKGSFSTLEIQRTEQGDSAMYLCASRTSGSTDTQYFGPGTRLTVL.

V gene TRBV5-1 combines with J gene TRBJ1-1; possibly TRBD1 for D (6 bases). CDR1 and CDR2 (germline): SGHRS, YFSETQ. V gave up 2 bases and J gave up 0 bases, with 11 bases separating them. The CDR3 runs 15 residues. CDR3 amino acids: CASSLNRDMNTEAFF. The CDR3 DNA follows: TGCGCCAGCAGCTTAAACAGGGATATGAACACTGAAGCTTTCTTT.

The chain recombines TRBV28 with TRBJ2-7, with TRBD2 matching over 7 bases. CDR1 is MDHEN and CDR2 is SYDVKM in the germline V gene. V shed 5 bases and J 5 bases; nucleotides not matched to a gene: 15. The CDR3 sequence is 16 residues long. CDR3 amino acids: CASSSGEQGFRNEQYF. The CDR3 bases are TGTGCCAGCAGTAGCGGGGAGCAGGGCTTTAGGAACGAGCAGTACTTC.

The gene calls are TRBV7-3 and TRBJ2-3; 8 bases map to TRBD2. The CDR3 spans 16 residues. Trimming cost V 5 bases and J 1 base; bases outside gene matches: 8. Germline V gene sequence: CDR1 SGHTA, CDR2 FQGTGA. The CDR3, as DNA: TGTGCCAGCAGCCCCCAAAGCGGGAGTGGCACAGATACGCAGTATTTT. This sequence encodes CASSPQSGSGTDTQYF.

The rearrangement uses TRBV7-9 and TRBJ2-3, with 15 bases fitting TRBD2. V shed 5 bases and J 0 bases; nucleotides not matched to a gene: 6. Germline CDR1 is SEHNR and CDR2 is FQNEAQ (reference sequence). There are 18 residues in the CDR3. CDR3 nucleotide sequence: TGTGCCAGCAGCGCTGGACTAGCGGGGGGGTTTAGCACAGATACGCAGTATTTT. Amino acids: CASSAGLAGGFSTDTQYF.

The chain carries TRBV7-2 and TRBJ2-5; 14 nucleotides line up with TRBD2. This CDR3 contains 16 residues. Looked up from germline, CDR1 is SGHTA and CDR2 is FQGNSA. V trimming: 5 bases; J trimming: 5 bases; junction bases outside the gene matches: 7. This CDR3 is CASSPRLAGGPETQYF. The CDR3 region has the DNA TGTGCCAGCAGCCCCCGACTAGCGGGGGGGCCCGAGACCCAGTACTTC.

This clone is a singleton in its sample. V gene TRBV19 combines with J gene TRBJ2-1; 10 positions match TRBD2. The length of the CDR3 is 15 residues. The germline V gene has CDR1 LNHDA and CDR2 SQIVND (reference sequence). V shed 5 bases and J 9 bases; nucleotides not matched to a gene: 10. The CDR3 coding sequence is TGTGCCAGTAGTCCTCTAGCGGGAGTGGGGGGTGAGCAGTTCTTC. Its protein product is CASSPLAGVGGEQFF.

This rearrangement joins TRBV5-1 to TRBJ1-6, with D possibly being TRBD1 (6 bases). Trimming removed 0 bases from V and 10 bases from J, with 17 bases in between. Looked up from germline, CDR1 is SGHRS and CDR2 is YFSETQ. The CDR3 covers 16 residues. The CDR3 here is CASSLAPQGLGSPLHF. The CDR3 region has the DNA TGCGCCAGCAGCTTGGCCCCTCAGGGGTTGGGATCACCCCTCCACTTT.

The rearrangement joins TRBV5-1 to TRBJ2-4; D possibly corresponds to TRBD2 (6 bases). V was clipped by 3 bases and J by 7 bases, with 17 bases between them. Germline CDR1 is SGHRS and CDR2 is YFSETQ. CDR3 length: 15 residues. CDR3 in amino acids: CASSWKGLSGNIQYF. CDR3 DNA sequence: TGCGCCAGCAGCTGGAAGGGACTCAGCGGGAACATTCAGTACTTC.

The gene calls are TRBV5-5 and TRBJ1-2; D uncertain. The CDR3 has 14 residues. Trimming removed 1 base at V and 5 bases at J, with 12 bases between. CDR1 is SGHKS and CDR2 is YYEKEE in the germline V gene (reference sequence). The CDR3 here is CASSLNRRAYGYTF. The CDR3 DNA reads as TGTGCCAGCAGCTTGAATAGAAGAGCATATGGCTACACCTTC.

The table lists this clone with a count of one. V and J are TRBV5-1 and TRBJ2-2, with TRBD2 matching over 11 bases. The CDR3 totals 16 residues. Germline values: CDR1 SGHRS, CDR2 YFSETQ. J lost 4 bases, V lost 0 bases, and 2 bases had no gene match. In DNA, the CDR3 is TGCGCCAGCAGCTTGGGACTAGCGGGGATCACCGGGGAGCTGTTTTTT. Translating gives CASSLGLAGITGELFF.

This clone was seen just once. The chain is built from TRBV2 and TRBJ2-1; 13 positions match TRBD2. The length of the CDR3 is 17 residues. Trimming at V came to 6 bases and at J to 3 bases, leaving 8 bases not matched to a gene. The germline V gene has CDR1 SNHLY and CDR2 FYNNEI. The CDR3 coding sequence is TGTGCCAGCAGCCTAGAAAGACTAGCGGGGGGCTACAATGAGCAGTTCTTC. Translating gives CASSLERLAGGYNEQFF.